This entry describes one TCR beta chain. Its target antigen remains unknown. No base quality values were provided; no much bigger clone lies one nucleotide off. TCRbeta CDR3 regions were profiled by bias-controlled multiplex PCR amplification of genomic DNA with the immunoSEQ Assay. The authors' pipeline ran thus. The absolute abundance of each unique TCRbeta CDR3 region was quantified after sequences were collapsed and filtered. Differential abundance was tested with two models: a binomial (Fisher-equivalent) model and a beta-binomial model that adds time-dependent variance fitted from healthy donors. Clones with fewer than 5 combined templates were excluded, and clones with Benjamini-Hochberg FDR below 0.01 were called differentially abundant. Using the form v = (b*log(k)+a)^2, the beta-binomial variance was modeled as a function of the total template count across the two samples. TCRdb retrieved this table from immuneACCESS and kept in-frame rearrangements only. Not all clones are present; in checked studies, unresolved V genes account for under half, and no reason is known for the remainder. Clone size and the V and J calls come from that table; the DNA yielded D and trimming. Present in this sample are just under 65,000 clones, 70% to 90% of which were seen just once. The ten top clones hold roughly 4.8% of the sample.

These data are taken from a study of identifying expanded T cells in peripheral blood (dated by TCRdb to between 2018 and 2021). Study-wide context: Four technical replicates, made by sequencing separate aliquots from the same pool of genomic DNA, were compared pairwise.

The CDR3 has 13 amino acids, counting the end cysteine and phenylalanine. The read is trimmed to its CDR3 DNA, 39 bases read in frame from base 1. CDR1 and CDR2, per the germline V gene, are SNHLY and FYNNEI. V loses 8 bases of germline sequence and J loses 5 bases, and the interval between the two ends is 16 bases. During the collection period, no infections or other immune events were recorded for the healthy donors. Healthy-donor blood repertoires served as a training cohort to calibrate time-dependent variance in a beta-binomial model of T-cell clone differential abundance. The training cohort included some ten healthy donors, of whom 3 were female and 7 were male. The donors were between about 29 and 65 years old, with an average age of approximately 46 years. Whole blood, obtained from a commercial supplier, was collected from each healthy donor at three time points spaced approximately 15 days apart. Genomic DNA was extracted from unsorted whole blood for immunosequencing.

Here is what the overall study found, with its caveats: Variance in clone template counts between roughly two-week samples significantly increased with total template count across all healthy donors. Both the number of clones called differentially abundant and the false-positive rate were significantly reduced by the beta-binomial model across all healthy-donor time intervals. The authors expected biological variance in healthy repertoires might increase further over much longer intervals such as months to years. The binomial model flagged 0.9 to 1.5 differentially abundant clones between technical replicates, compared with roughly 15 over about two weeks and 19 over roughly 4 weeks.

Sequences were obtained from blood. This chain joins TRBV2 to TRBJ2-7; a tentative D match to TRBD2 spans 7 bases. This TCR derives from a person between 18 and 70 years old in good health. The nucleotide sequence is given as TGTGCCAGCGGGGGGGGCATGAGCGACGAGCAGTACTTC. It specifies CASGGGMSDEQYF.